There are a few counts of the clone carrying this T cell receptor beta chain. Its antigen remains unidentified. J was trimmed by 2 bases and V by 2 bases; bases with no gene match: 3. The CDR3 is made up of 17 amino acids. Germline CDR1 reads SGHTA; CDR2 reads FQGNSA. A J-beta primer mix and a sample-barcoded 5' primer were used in a second PCR of roughly 6 to 11 cycles. From the 5' RACE reads, TCRdb called clonotypes with MiXCR, one entry per CDR3 protein. Of over 600,000 distinct CDR3 sequences listed, around 45% are singletons. This sample was taken from a study of blood T cells in healthy people across ages. As for the study in general: About one barcoded beta molecule was captured per two T cells (by template switching). Study-wide results and limits: It was the long-lived donors that had more naive CD4+ cells and higher diversity than aged donors.

The receptor comes from an elderly man in good health. The sequenced sample consisted of blood. This chain joins TRBV7-2 and TRBJ2-3, with TRBD2 matching over 14 bases. The CDR3 nucleotides read TGTGCCAGCAGCTTACGACTAGCGGGAGGGTACACAGATACGCAGTATTTT. The encoded protein is CASSLRLAGGYTDTQYF.